This TCR beta chain was profiled in a study of shared clonotypes between healthy human individuals. The CDR3 runs 14 residues. Germline CDR1 is MNHEY and CDR2 is SVGAGI. V lost 0 bases to trimming and J lost 8 bases, with 11 bases between them. The assay ran at deep level. Using immunoSEQ multiplex PCR, the repertoire was profiled, and TCRdb retains in-frame clones only, with some absent. The sample consists of more than 850,000 clones, approximately 80% of them appearing once. V is TRBV6-5 and J is TRBJ1-3; D perhaps matches TRBD1 (6 bases). The TCR originated in a man aged 18 to 29 in good health. Some clones in this sample may be carry-over from other donors' samples. Material: memory CD4+ T cells from PBMCs. Subset reported: CD45RA-negative fraction. The CDR3 is CASSYSRSGDTIYF. The CDR3 coding sequence is TGTGCCAGCAGTTACTCGAGGTCAGGGGACACCATATATTTT.